Listed here is a single T cell receptor (beta chain). The Seattle patients, enrolled during active infection, were followed longitudinally. The sample comes from a study of blood T cell repertoires in COVID-19. Study-level information: Sites across the United States, Italy and Spain contributed samples from acute and convalescent COVID-19. PBMCs, B-cell-depleted T cells, or T cells provided the cDNA or gDNA that made up the material.

In the original analysis: Using reference gene primer amplification, nucleated cell counts were estimated. Using immunoSEQ multiplex PCR, the repertoire was profiled, and TCRdb retains in-frame clones only, with some absent. V and J calls and clone size are as listed in that table; D and trimming were resolved from the DNA. This sample yields about 180,000 clones, of which roughly three quarters are seen a single time; about 11% belongs to the top ten. Trimming shortened V by 6 bases and J by 1 base, and 6 bases separated the two germline ends. This CDR3 spans 12 amino acids. CDR1 MNHEY and CDR2 SMNVEV come from the germline V gene (reference sequence).

The sequenced sample consisted of peripheral blood. V and J are TRBV27 and TRBJ1-1, with D perhaps TRBD1 (5 bases). The source is a woman of 80 years or more with COVID-19, enrolled during active disease. CDR3 sequence: CASRTENTEAFF. The CDR3 nucleotides read TGTGCCAGCAGGACAGAGAACACTGAAGCTTTCTTT.